The source of this T cell receptor (beta chain) is a study of blood T cells in healthy people across ages (dated by TCRdb to about 2015). Concerning the study at large: In model experiments, template switching captured roughly one uniquely barcoded TCR beta cDNA molecule for every two T cells. Using deep sequencing normalized with unique cDNA molecular identifiers, the study measured how TCR beta repertoire diversity changes with age. The donors were divided into four age groups: young (average about 15 years), middle-aged (around 41), aged (approximately 59) and long-lived (roughly 82). For two donors (one aged 18 to 29 and one aged 80 or older), the study analyzed two additional independent replicas of 1 million unique cDNA reads from the same blood draw.

With respect to this clonotype: Its antigen is unknown. One base away there is no much larger clone; base qualities are not given.

Based on the germline V gene (reference sequence), the CDR1 and CDR2 sequences are DFQATT and SNEGSKA. The CDR3 goes from the cysteine to the phenylalanine over 12 residues. CDR3 DNA only is kept here, 36 bases in frame from base 1. Overall study outcomes, separate from this receptor: Donor CMV infection status was unknown, potentially confounding age-related changes in expanded clonotypes. Compared with the aged group, the long-lived group had more naive CD4+ T cells, fewer expanded clones and increased TCR diversity, suggesting age selection. Observed TCR beta diversity per million T cells fell roughly linearly with age, and a significant reduction was already apparent by age around 36. Conclusive comparison of naive and antigen-experienced compartments was prevented by the profiling of bulk unsorted PBMCs. There was a strong correlation between observed TCR beta diversity and the percentage of naive T cells measured by flow cytometry. Total diversity estimates from one million sequenced T cells were considered lower bounds and underestimates.

The protocol used for the library was 5' RACE. Sequenced using an Illumina HiSeq 2500. A second PCR of roughly 7 to 11 cycles was performed with a sample-barcoded 5' primer and a J-beta primer mix. A template-switch 5' adaptor carrying 12 random nucleotides introduced a unique molecular identifier onto each TCR beta cDNA molecule. Each sample yielded at least 2.5 million CDR3-containing paired-end reads. All of the RNA was converted into first-strand cDNA using the Mint cDNA synthesis kit, with a TRBC-specific oligonucleotide serving as the primer. Following uracil-DNA glycosylase treatment, all cDNA underwent a first 18-cycle PCR with the universal primers M1SS and BC2_uni_R. As for the original processing: Normalization of each sample was performed by random selection of 1 million high-quality reads, each carrying a distinct molecular identifier. Reads with shared molecular identifiers were discarded instead of being binned into consensus sequences. MiTCR, run with a Q25 quality threshold and the strictest error-elimination algorithm, handled CDR3 identification, clonotype clustering and error correction. A nonparametric unseen species model with Euler transformation was used to estimate a lower bound on total TCR beta diversity. TCRdb itself trimmed the public reads at Q25 with fastp, ran MiXCR and retained productive beta chains. Entries are consolidated by CDR3 protein sequence, retaining the most common genes and DNA. The authors' filters were not applied to this entry. This sample lists hundreds of thousands of distinct CDR3 sequences; 24% were detected once. Clones ranked in the top ten supply approximately 10% of the sample.

The 39 donors, aged roughly 6 to 95 years, were systemically healthy Caucasian individuals from Russia. Approximately 9 milliliters of peripheral blood were collected from each donor into EDTA-treated Vacutainer tubes. Ficoll-Paque density-gradient centrifugation was used to isolate PBMCs, with at least 6.5 million per sample. Trizol reagent was used to extract total RNA from PBMCs, with at least 5.5 micrograms per sample. For every donor, an aliquot of PBMCs went through flow cytometry to measure the percentages of naive CD45RAhigh/CD27high T cells. The sample also formed part of further work on T cells of mothers and their children. As that second paper reports: Nine systemically healthy Caucasian individuals served as donors, namely three mothers together with their six children. cDNA synthesis consumed the entire amount of extracted RNA, loaded at 1.5 ug RNA in each 15 ul reaction. Sample barcodes and 2-4 random nucleotides were added via the M1S primer in the second PCR. Over 8 million TCR beta CDR3 reads were obtained for each mother, and around 2.7 million reads were obtained for each child. TCR recombination output is similarly shaped by thymic selection in related and unrelated pairs, with a minor effect exerted by inherited differences. Related mother-child pairs always showed normalized repertoire overlap that was slightly higher than in unrelated mother-child pairs, though the difference was never significant. With a sensitivity of approximately 100 clones per million clonotypes, no persistent microchimeric T cell clones were detected. To look for features that set related mother-child pairs apart from unrelated individuals, the researchers ran deep NGS to compare the TCR beta repertoires of mothers and children. Mothers averaged approximately 41 +/- 4 years of age and children averaged around 10 +/- 4 years. After adapters were ligated using NEBNext reagents, the libraries underwent 100+100 nt paired-end sequencing on an Illumina HiSeq 2000. To avoid cross-contamination, the mother libraries and the child libraries were prepared a month apart and sequenced in separate runs. Between roughly 500,000 and 2,300,000 distinct TCR beta clonotypes were identified per donor. Naive TCR beta clonotypes were estimated from low-frequency clonotypes matched to each donor's FACS-determined naive share, without sorting.

The V gene is TRBV20-1 and the J gene is TRBJ1-4, with an unclear D gene assignment. Input material: blood. The receptor was derived from a boy aged 5 to 17 in good health. Read as DNA, the sequence is TGCTCGGCGGGAGATCATAATGAAAAACTGTTTTTT. Its amino acids are CSAGDHNEKLFF.